What follows are 3 T cell receptor beta chains derived from one specimen sequenced in a study of CD8 T cells in ankylosing spondylitis (dated by TCRdb to the late 2010s). Libraries were built with 5' RACE. For sequencing, an Illumina HiSeq 2500 was employed. TCRdb took the public reads, trimmed them with fastp at Q25, ran MiXCR for clone calling and kept in-frame beta chains. A single entry per CDR3 protein holds the most common genes and DNA from its merged rows. For this sample there are about 260,000 distinct CDR3 sequences; approximately 20% appear just once. The ten most abundant clones make up less than 9.5% of the sample. The sequenced sample consisted of blood, either unsorted or a sorted T cell fraction (not recorded which). All receptors derive from a male donor with ankylosing spondylitis or in good health (not recorded which).

The chain joins TRBV14 to TRBJ2-1; 7 bases are a match to TRBD2. CDR3 length: 13 residues. Germline trimming cut 6 bases from V and 6 bases from J; bases unmatched to any gene: 5. Per germline, CDR1 SGHDN and CDR2 FVKESK. CDR3 protein: CASRRRGVNEQFF. The DNA for the CDR3 is TGTGCCAGCAGACGACGGGGGGTCAATGAGCAGTTCTTC.

The chain combines TRBV4-2 with TRBJ2-3; 11 bases are a match to TRBD1. Germline V lookup: CDR1 LGHNA, CDR2 YNFKEQ. The CDR3 contains 20 residues. J was trimmed by 6 bases and V by 0 bases; bases with no gene match: 17. In nucleotides, the CDR3 is TGTGCCAGCAGCCAAGATGGGCCCGGACAGGGGGCGAATTTAAGGGATACGCAGTATTTT. It yields the protein CASSQDGPGQGANLRDTQYF.

This clonotype was seen only a few times. This chain links TRBV27 with TRBJ1-4; D is ambiguous. Germline V lookup: CDR1 MNHEY, CDR2 SMNVEV (reference sequence). V was clipped by 3 bases and J by 0 bases, with 8 bases between them. The CDR3 runs to 15 residues. For the CDR3, the DNA is TGTGCCAGCAGTTTGGGGTTTTCAACTAATGAAAAACTGTTTTTT. Amino acids: CASSLGFSTNEKLFF.